The 26 T cell receptor beta chains below come from one sample, sequenced in a study of T cell repertoires in cytomegalovirus infection. TCRdb itself ran the reads through MiXCR, one entry per CDR3 protein. The table lists approximately 500,000 distinct CDR3 sequences, about 11% of them singletons. Sequencing was carried out using PBMCs. These receptors all come from a human donor in good health (CMV status not recorded). Some clones in this sample may be carry-over from other donors' samples.

This clonotype was recorded at least ten times. The V call is TRBV2, the J call TRBJ1-2; the D is unclear. CDR1 and CDR2 (germline): SNHLY, FYNNEI. V was pared by 2 bases and J by 0 bases, with 16 bases between. CDR3 length: 17 residues. CDR3 sequence reads: CASSELGPATTNYGYTF. The CDR3, as DNA: TGTGCCAGCAGTGAACTGGGCCCCGCGACGACTAACTATGGCTACACCTTC.

In regard to this clonotype: The junction and the germline gene differ at one end; a read error may be behind it. This sequence joins TRBV20-1 and TRBJ2-3, with TRBD2 matching 12 bases. The CDR3 length is 15 residues. Germline CDR1 and CDR2: DFQATT and SNEGSKA (reference sequence). In DNA form, the CDR3 reads TGCAGTGCAAAAGGACTAGCGGGGACAACAGGTACGCAGTATTTT. As protein: CSAKGLAGTTGTQYF.

This clonotype was picked up many times. The chain links TRBV5-4 to TRBJ1-2; perhaps TRBD1 as D (6 bases). The CDR3 has 12 residues. CDR1 and CDR2 from the germline V gene are SGHNT and YYREEE (reference sequence). The V end lost 4 bases, the J end lost 5 bases, and 9 bases lay between the germline ends. In DNA form, the CDR3 reads TGTGCCAGCAGCGCGGACAGATATGGCTACACCTTC. This encodes CASSADRYGYTF. The complete variable domain, with remaining parts taken from reference TRBV5-4 and TRBJ1-2, reads ETGVTQSPTHLIKTRGQQVTLRCSSQSGHNTVSWYQQALGQGPQFIFQYYREEENGRGNFPPRFSGLQFPNYSSELNVNALELDDSALYLCASSADRYGYTFGSGTRLTVV.

This clonotype has a handful of counts. The J gene is TRBJ2-6, the V gene TRBV27; D unclear. The CDR3 sequence is 15 residues long. V shed 2 bases and J shed 4 bases, with 9 bases lying between them. Germline V lookup: CDR1 MNHEY, CDR2 SMNVEV (reference sequence). CDR3 sequence reads: CASSLEALGANVLTF. The CDR3 region has the DNA TGTGCCAGCAGTTTAGAGGCACTCGGGGCCAACGTCCTGACTTTC.

The table lists this clonotype with many counts. The rearrangement links TRBV10-3 to TRBJ2-1, with D possibly matching TRBD2 (6 bases). The CDR3 runs to 13 residues. The germline V gene has CDR1 ENHRY and CDR2 SYGVKD. V shed 6 bases and J shed 7 bases, with 13 bases lying between them. The CDR3, as DNA: TGTGCCATCAGATCTAGCGAAGATAATGAGCAGTTCTTC. It is translated as CAIRSSEDNEQFF.

This clonotype has just a few counts. CDR3 in DNA: TGTGCCAGTAGTATAGAGGGAGTCGCAGAGCAGTACTTC. It yields the protein CASSIEGVAEQYF. This chain links TRBV19 with TRBJ2-7; D possibly corresponds to TRBD2 (5 bases). Trimming removed 0 bases at V and 7 bases at J, with 10 bases between. Germline-derived CDR1 and CDR2 are LNHDA and SQIVND (reference sequence). The CDR3 is 13 amino acids. Combining the CDR3 with reference TRBV19 and TRBJ2-7 gives the whole variable domain DGGITQSPKYLFRKEGQNVTLSCEQNLNHDAMYWYRQDPGQGLRLIYYSQIVNDFQKGDIAEGYSVSREKKESFPLTVTSAQKNPTAFYLCASSIEGVAEQYFGPGTRLTVT.

This clonotype was seen a few times. V is TRBV20-1 and J is TRBJ2-5; the match to TRBD2 covers 10 bases. J gave up 4 bases and V 3 bases, and 2 bases lay outside the gene matches. Germline CDR1 reads DFQATT; CDR2 reads SNEGSKA (reference sequence). The CDR3 has 13 residues. The CDR3 nucleotides read TGCAGTGCTAGTCTAGCGGGAGCAGAGACCCAGTACTTC. It is translated as CSASLAGAETQYF.

This clonotype has a count of ten or more. V is TRBV7-9 and J is TRBJ2-7, with 7 bases that match TRBD1. The V and J ends lost 1 base and 0 bases, in that order; junction bases with no gene match: 6. The CDR3 contains 16 residues. From germline, CDR1 is SEHNR and CDR2 FQNEAQ (reference sequence). The CDR3 sequence: CASSLGLRGRSYEQYF. The CDR3 DNA sequence: TGTGCCAGCAGCTTAGGTCTGAGGGGGCGCTCCTACGAGCAGTACTTC.

There are many counts of this clonotype. This chain connects TRBV19 to TRBJ2-5; no firm D call. CDR1 and CDR2 (germline): LNHDA, SQIVND (reference sequence). The CDR3 has 13 amino acids. V shed 0 bases and J shed 7 bases, with 9 bases lying between them. The CDR3 loop is CASSIDSPATQYF. DNA of the CDR3: TGTGCCAGTAGTATAGATAGCCCCGCGACCCAGTACTTC.

This clonotype has a handful of counts. V usage is TRBV6-5 and J usage is TRBJ1-5, with a tentative D call TRBD1 (6 bases). The V end was cut by 6 bases, the J end by 2 bases, with 17 bases between. This CDR3 spans 16 amino acids. Germline loops: CDR1 MNHEY, CDR2 SVGAGI. In DNA form, the CDR3 reads TGTGCCAGCAGCCGGGGGGGGGGCGGTGGCAATCAGCCCCAGCATTTT. It translates to CASSRGGGGGNQPQHF.

The V and J genes are TRBV23-1 and TRBJ2-5, with D possibly being TRBD1 (6 bases). TRBV23-1 is recorded as an ORF, its role being uncertain. The V end lost 2 bases, the J end lost 5 bases, and 18 bases lay between the germline ends. This CDR3 spans 16 amino acids. Here the CDR3 DNA reads TGCGCCAGCAGTCAACTACAGGGTTGGTGGAGGGAGACCCAGTACTTC. Amino acid sequence: CASSQLQGWWRETQYF.

This clonotype was seen at least ten times. The chain recombines TRBV6-5 with TRBJ2-1, with 10 bases aligning to TRBD2. The CDR3 is made up of 16 amino acids. J gave up 6 bases and V 6 bases, and 11 bases lay outside the gene matches. Germline loops: CDR1 MNHEY, CDR2 SVGAGI. CDR3 DNA sequence: TGTGCCAGCAGCGACGGGGCCCTAGCGGGGGTCAATGAGCAGTTCTTC. Its translation is CASSDGALAGVNEQFF.

This clonotype was seen repeatedly, ten times or more. This chain links TRBV12-3 or TRBV12-4 with TRBJ1-6, with 9 bases lining up with TRBD1. Trimming removed 6 bases from V and 7 bases from J; junction bases left unmatched: 4. The CDR3 has 14 residues. CDR3 DNA: TGTGCCAGCAGCATACAGGGGGCAAATTCACCCCTCCACTTT. Its translation: CASSIQGANSPLHF.

There are a few counts of this clonotype. This rearrangement joins TRBV29-1 to TRBJ1-2; no clear D. CDR1 is SQVTM and CDR2 is ANQGSEA in the germline V gene. The CDR3 spans 11 residues. Between the trimmed V and J ends, which lost 4 bases and 5 bases, there was a span of 8 bases. The CDR3 sequence is CSVGISYGYTF. The DNA of the CDR3 is TGCAGCGTTGGGATTTCTTATGGCTACACCTTC.

At least ten counts were recorded for this clonotype. The CDR3 end shows no conserved phenylalanine or tryptophan, and so a read error is likely. The DNA is omitted, as the CDR3 cannot be located on it reliably, and the CDR3 follows TCRdb's listing. This sequence joins TRBV28 and TRBJ2-1. Including both end residues, the CDR3 is 10 amino acids long. Germline assignment: CDR1 MDHEN and CDR2 SYDVKM. This chain's CDR3 is CASGSLPILL.

The gene calls are TRBV28 and TRBJ2-6; D is possibly TRBD1 (5 bases). Trimming cost V 3 bases and J 2 bases, with 8 bases left between them. The CDR3 sequence is 15 residues long. Germline V gene lookup returns CDR1 MDHEN and CDR2 SYDVKM. CDR3 loop: CASSFLGAGANVLTF. As DNA, the CDR3 is TGTGCCAGCAGTTTTTTAGGGGCTGGGGCCAACGTCCTGACTTTC.

This clonotype has a count of ten or more. This chain joins TRBV12-3 or TRBV12-4 and TRBJ2-5; TRBD2 might be the D (5 bases). Trimming pared 5 bases from V and 2 bases from J, leaving 6 bases between. CDR3 size: 12 residues. The CDR3 protein is CASSPGQETQYF. In DNA, the CDR3 is TGTGCCAGCAGTCCGGGGCAAGAGACCCAGTACTTC.

In its sample, this clonotype was seen many times. The chain joins TRBV6-1 to TRBJ2-7; tentative D call: TRBD1 (5 bases). The CDR3 covers 15 residues. Trimming left V 2 bases short and J 4 bases short, with 15 bases between. Per germline, CDR1 MNHNS and CDR2 SASEGT. CDR3 protein: CASSELDSIEYEQYF. The CDR3 DNA sequence: TGTGCCAGCAGTGAATTAGACAGCATAGAGTACGAGCAGTACTTC.

This CDR3 is CASRIKQGGTEAFF. DNA of the CDR3: TGTGCCAGCAGGATCAAACAGGGAGGAACTGAAGCTTTCTTT. The rearrangement links TRBV2 to TRBJ1-1, with D tentatively TRBD1 (6 bases). V was clipped by 6 bases and J by 5 bases, with 16 bases between them. Germline-derived CDR1 and CDR2 are SNHLY and FYNNEI. CDR3 length equals 14 residues.

This clonotype was seen repeatedly, ten times or more. The J gene is TRBJ2-4, the V gene TRBV18; D is tentatively TRBD1 or TRBD2 (6 bases each). CDR3 length equals 16 residues. CDR1 and CDR2 (germline): KGHSH, LQKENI. Deletions cut 7 bases from V and 1 base from J, with 17 bases between. The CDR3 coding sequence is TGTGCCAGCTTCGTCCTATGGGGGGCTGCCAAAAACATTCAGTACTTC. Its translation: CASFVLWGAAKNIQYF.

The J gene is TRBJ2-7, the V gene TRBV2, with a possible D match to TRBD1 (5 bases). The CDR3 sequence is 13 residues long. Germline values: CDR1 SNHLY, CDR2 FYNNEI. V gave up 6 bases and J gave up 0 bases, with 9 bases separating them. Here the CDR3 DNA reads TGTGCCAGCAGCGGACATAGCTCCTACGAGCAGTACTTC. Translation: CASSGHSSYEQYF.

This clonotype has ten or more counts. The chain joins TRBV6-5 to TRBJ1-2, with D perhaps matching TRBD1 (5 bases). This CDR3 is 14 amino acids long. Deletions cut 0 bases from V and 8 bases from J, with 13 bases between. CDR1 is MNHEY, CDR2 SVGAGI, per germline. This chain's CDR3 is CASSYSEGVGGYTF. The CDR3 DNA reads TGTGCCAGCAGTTACTCGGAAGGGGTAGGGGGCTACACCTTC.

There are many counts of this clonotype. The CDR3 DNA reads TGCAGTTCTTCGAGGACTAGCGGGAGAAACGAGCAGTACTTC. Translating it yields CSSSRTSGRNEQYF. The chain uses TRBV20-1 and TRBJ2-7; TRBD2 agrees at 13 bases. This CDR3 region has 14 residues. Germline-derived CDR1 and CDR2 are DFQATT and SNEGSKA (reference sequence). Trimming at V came to 8 bases and at J to 5 bases, leaving 9 bases not matched to a gene.

This clonotype was picked up many times. The CDR3 DNA reads as TGTGCCAGCAGTTCCCCTTGGGGACTAGCGGGACACAATGAGCAGTTCTTC. Protein: CASSSPWGLAGHNEQFF. The chain links TRBV27 to TRBJ2-1; 13 bases map to TRBD2. Germline CDR1 is MNHEY and CDR2 is SMNVEV (reference sequence). Unmatched junction bases numbered 8, after V lost 4 bases and J lost 5 bases. CDR3 length equals 17 residues.

The V and J genes are TRBV20-1 and TRBJ2-1, with 9 bases fitting TRBD2. Trimming cost V 3 bases and J 8 bases; bases outside gene matches: 14. The length of the CDR3 is 16 residues. Germline V gene data show CDR1 as DFQATT and CDR2 as SNEGSKA (reference sequence). The CDR3 region is CSARSPSGRMDYEQFF. CDR3 DNA: TGCAGTGCTAGGTCGCCGAGCGGGAGGATGGATTATGAGCAGTTCTTC.

This clonotype appeared many times. The CDR3 spells CASSQGEMGTGEETQYF. DNA of the CDR3: TGCGCCAGCAGCCAAGGGGAGATGGGGACAGGGGAAGAGACCCAGTACTTC. This rearrangement joins TRBV4-1 to TRBJ2-5, with 10 positions matching TRBD1. V shed 1 base and J 3 bases; nucleotides not matched to a gene: 8. The CDR3 covers 17 residues. From germline, CDR1 is MGHRA and CDR2 YSYEKL.